Shown below are 28 T cell receptor beta chains from a single sample sequenced in a study of PD-1 blockade in mismatch repair-deficient tumors. Data came from immunoSEQ multiplex PCR; TCRdb stores just in-frame clones and leaves some out. The data show some 70,000 clones, 60% to 80% seen once. The material sequenced was peripheral blood, taken 2 weeks after starting pembrolizumab. The receptors here all came from an adult with mismatch repair-deficient cancer.

The rearrangement uses TRBV28 and TRBJ2-7; D gene unclear. CDR3 length: 15 residues. Germline V lookup: CDR1 MDHEN, CDR2 SYDVKM. The ends were cut back, 5 bases at V and 2 bases at J, with 16 bases in the middle. This CDR3 reads CASSHARAFTYEQYF. CDR3 coding DNA: TGTGCCAGCAGTCACGCCCGGGCTTTCACCTACGAGCAGTACTTC.

This clone was counted between two and nine times. Here the CDR3 reads CASSPTPLTVNEQFF. The DNA of the CDR3 is TGTGCCAGCAGCCCTACCCCGTTGACAGTCAATGAGCAGTTCTTC. The rearrangement links TRBV7-3 to TRBJ2-1; possible D gene TRBD1, 5 bases. The CDR3 totals 15 residues. Trimming pared 5 bases from V and 6 bases from J, leaving 17 bases between. The germline V gene encodes CDR1 SGHTA and CDR2 FQGTGA.

Judged by abundance, this clone is medium-sized. The rearrangement uses TRBV30 and TRBJ2-7, with 11 nucleotides matching TRBD2. The germline V gene encodes CDR1 GTSNPN and CDR2 SVGIG (reference sequence). The CDR3 runs to 16 residues. The junction had 9 bases not matched to a gene; V was cut back by 4 bases and J by 1 base. CDR3 nucleotides: TGTGCCTGGAACCGGAGGGGACTAGCGGATTCCTACGAGCAGTACTTC. Its translation: CAWNRRGLADSYEQYF.

The CDR3 spells CASGPTLRGSGNTIYF. As DNA, the CDR3 is TGTGCTAGTGGTCCAACCCTACGGGGCTCTGGAAACACCATATATTTT. V usage is TRBV12-5 and J usage is TRBJ1-3, with D unresolved. The V and J ends lost 5 bases and 0 bases respectively, with 14 bases between them. The CDR3 covers 16 residues. Germline lookup yields CDR1 LGHNT and CDR2 FRNRAP.

This chain uses TRBV7-9 with TRBJ2-1; D is ambiguous. The CDR3 spans 14 residues. Germline lookup yields CDR1 SEHNR and CDR2 FQNEAQ (reference sequence). CDR3 sequence reads: CAVEALSGLNEQFF. The CDR3 DNA follows: TGTGCGGTAGAGGCTTTATCCGGGTTAAATGAGCAGTTCTTC.

The chain carries TRBV5-4 and TRBJ2-2; 8 bases are a match to TRBD2. The germline V gene encodes CDR1 SGHNT and CDR2 YYREEE (reference sequence). The CDR3 is made up of 13 amino acids. The V segment lost 1 base and the J segment 7 bases; nucleotides outside the gene matches: 0. The CDR3 bases are TGTGCCAGCAGCTTGCGGGAGGGCGGGGAGCTGTTTTTT. Its protein product is CASSLREGGELFF.

The chain carries TRBV6-5 and TRBJ2-1, with a weak D call TRBD1 (5 bases). The V gene lost 0 bases and the J gene lost 9 bases, with 9 bases spanning the gap. CDR3 length: 13 residues. The V gene's germline CDR1 is MNHEY and CDR2 SVGAGI. CDR3 in amino acids: CASSYSNDSEQFF. The CDR3 coding sequence is TGTGCCAGCAGTTACTCGAATGACAGTGAGCAGTTCTTC.

This sequence joins TRBV6-1 and TRBJ2-3; 9 bases agree with TRBD1. Germline trimming cut 1 base from V and 6 bases from J; bases unmatched to any gene: 5. Germline-derived CDR1 and CDR2 are MNHNS and SASEGT. There are 15 residues in the CDR3. The CDR3 DNA is TGTGCCAGCAGTGAAGTAAGGACAGGGGCCGATACGCAGTATTTT. This sequence encodes CASSEVRTGADTQYF.

This chain uses TRBV13 with TRBJ2-7; 12 bases are a match to TRBD1. This CDR3 comprises 17 residues. Germline V gene data show CDR1 as PRHDT and CDR2 as FYEKMQ (reference sequence). The V segment lost 1 base and the J segment 3 bases; nucleotides outside the gene matches: 7. The CDR3 region is CASSLDGTGGPSYEQYF. The CDR3 DNA is TGTGCCAGCAGCTTAGATGGGACAGGGGGCCCGAGCTACGAGCAGTACTTC.

This clone was counted once. CDR3 coding DNA: TGTGCCACCAGCGGGAGACTAGCGGGATACACAGATACGCAGTATTTT. It yields the protein CATSGRLAGYTDTQYF. J is TRBJ2-3 and V is TRBV15, with TRBD2 identical over 11 bases. Germline loops: CDR1 LNHNV, CDR2 YYDKDF (reference sequence). The V gene end was trimmed by 5 bases and the J gene end by 2 bases; junction bases not matched to a gene: 6. CDR3 length equals 16 residues.

The gene calls are TRBV7-3 and TRBJ1-1; possibly TRBD1 for D (6 bases). The CDR3 extends over 14 amino acids. Germline V gene lookup returns CDR1 SGHTA and CDR2 FQGTGA. V was cut by 0 bases and J by 4 bases, with 9 bases left in between. The CDR3 nucleotides are TGTGCCAGCAGCTTAACACCGGGGGCCACTGAAGCTTTCTTT. Translated: CASSLTPGATEAFF.

The rearrangement joins TRBV6-4 to TRBJ1-1; no reliable D call. This CDR3 is built from 13 residues. The V gene's germline CDR1 is MRHNA and CDR2 SNTAGT. V dropped 5 bases and J dropped 1 base, with 8 bases sitting between them. The CDR3 region is CASSTSPNTEAFF. In DNA, the CDR3 is TGTGCCAGCAGTACCAGCCCGAACACTGAAGCTTTCTTT.

This chain uses TRBV29-1 with TRBJ1-1; possible D gene TRBD1, 5 bases. V was pared by 4 bases and J by 1 base, with 10 bases between. CDR3 size: 13 residues. Looked up from germline, CDR1 is SQVTM and CDR2 is ANQGSEA. Here the CDR3 DNA reads TGCAGCGTTGCCCTGGGGGGGAACACTGAAGCTTTCTTT. Protein product: CSVALGGNTEAFF.

The chain has TRBV7-2 and TRBJ2-3; D is possibly TRBD1 or TRBD2 (6 bases each). CDR1 is SGHTA, CDR2 FQGNSA, per germline. The CDR3 extends over 16 amino acids. Trimming stripped 0 bases from V and 2 bases from J, with 12 bases between. The CDR3 sequence is CASSLAWGAVTDTQYF. CDR3 bases: TGTGCCAGCAGCTTAGCGTGGGGGGCCGTCACAGATACGCAGTATTTT.

The DNA for the CDR3 is TGTGCCTGGAGTGCCATAACAGGGGGCAATCAGCCCCAGCATTTT. It codes for CAWSAITGGNQPQHF. J is TRBJ1-5 and V is TRBV30; 7 positions agree with TRBD1. The CDR3 covers 15 residues. CDR1 GTSNPN and CDR2 SVGIG come from the germline V gene (reference sequence). V was clipped by 1 base and J by 2 bases; unmatched bases: 5.

This sequence joins TRBV7-2 and TRBJ1-5; D gene unclear. The CDR3 spans 17 residues. V gave up 5 bases and J gave up 1 base, with 18 bases separating them. The germline gives CDR1 SGHTA, CDR2 FQGNSA. CDR3 sequence: CASSQADGQLSNQPQHF. CDR3 nucleotides: TGTGCCAGCAGCCAGGCGGACGGTCAGCTAAGCAATCAGCCCCAGCATTTT.

The chain combines TRBV19 with TRBJ2-2, with 13 nucleotides matching TRBD2. Germline trimming cut 8 bases from V and 5 bases from J; bases unmatched to any gene: 5. This CDR3 comprises 15 residues. Germline V gene lookup returns CDR1 LNHDA and CDR2 SQIVND (reference sequence). Written as DNA, the CDR3 is TGTGCCAGTGAGGGACTAGCGGGACGAACCGGGGAGCTGTTTTTT. Amino acid sequence: CASEGLAGRTGELFF.

This sequence joins TRBV5-1 and TRBJ2-4; 9 nucleotides align to TRBD1. V dropped 2 bases and J dropped 1; count of bases not matched to a gene: 4. Germline V gene sequence: CDR1 SGHRS, CDR2 YFSETQ. This CDR3 is 16 amino acids long. The CDR3 loop is CASSLQGAAAKNIQYF. CDR3 nucleotides: TGCGCCAGCAGCTTACAGGGGGCTGCGGCCAAAAACATTCAGTACTTC.

V usage is TRBV5-1 and J usage is TRBJ2-5; D perhaps matches TRBD1 (5 bases). V gave up 4 bases and J gave up 2 bases, with 9 bases separating them. The germline gives CDR1 SGHRS, CDR2 YFSETQ. The CDR3 is made up of 13 amino acids. CDR3 in DNA: TGCGCCAGCAGCGGCGACAGACAAGAGACCCAGTACTTC. Protein sequence: CASSGDRQETQYF.

V and J are TRBV28 and TRBJ2-5, with D unclear. This CDR3 contains 14 residues. Trimming took 4 bases from V and 5 from J, leaving 14 bases between them. Germline lookup yields CDR1 MDHEN and CDR2 SYDVKM. The DNA for the CDR3 is TGTGCCAGCAGTTCTCGACGGTCCGGGGAGACCCAGTACTTC. Encoded protein: CASSSRRSGETQYF.

This chain connects TRBV7-2 to TRBJ2-3; 11 bases map to TRBD2. This CDR3 spans 16 amino acids. Germline-derived CDR1 and CDR2 are SGHTA and FQGNSA. The trim removed 1 base at V and 3 bases at J, leaving 3 bases unmatched. CDR3 sequence (DNA): TGTGCCAGCAGCTTAGGGGCTAGCGGGAGGACAGATACGCAGTATTTT. Protein product: CASSLGASGRTDTQYF.

The V call is TRBV6-5, the J call TRBJ1-2; 7 bases align to TRBD1. The CDR3 extends over 15 amino acids. Germline V gene data show CDR1 as MNHEY and CDR2 as SVGAGI. Trimming at V came to 2 bases and at J to 0 bases, leaving 3 bases not matched to a gene. For the CDR3, the DNA is TGTGCCAGCAGTTACCTCGGGACAGCTAACTATGGCTACACCTTC. Encoded protein: CASSYLGTANYGYTF.

The rearrangement links TRBV7-2 to TRBJ2-2, with TRBD2 identical over 7 bases. The CDR3 is 18 residues long. The germline CDR1 and CDR2 sequences are SGHTA and FQGNSA. J was trimmed by 0 bases and V by 2 bases; bases with no gene match: 9. The CDR3 nucleotides read TGTGCCAGCAGCTTAAGACTAGCTGGGGCCTCGAACACCGGGGAGCTGTTTTTT. Translating gives CASSLRLAGASNTGELFF.

This clone was observed a few times. V gene TRBV19 combines with J gene TRBJ2-3; no clear D gene. Germline V gene lookup returns CDR1 LNHDA and CDR2 SQIVND (reference sequence). V shed 10 bases and J shed 0 bases, with 11 bases lying between them. The CDR3 has 13 amino acids. The CDR3 nucleotides read TGTGCCACCCAACATGCTAGCACAGATACGCAGTATTTT. It specifies CATQHASTDTQYF.

This chain joins TRBV5-8 and TRBJ1-4, with 8 bases aligning to TRBD1. Germline assignment: CDR1 SGHTS and CDR2 YDEGEE. This CDR3 spans 15 amino acids. J was trimmed by 7 bases and V by 2 bases; bases with no gene match: 7. DNA for the CDR3: TGTGCCAGCAGCTTAAACCAGGGGGCGGGTGAAAAACTGTTTTTT. Translation gives CASSLNQGAGEKLFF.

Only one count was recorded for this clone. The chain couples TRBV6-6 to TRBJ2-7, with D perhaps TRBD1 or TRBD2 (5 bases each). V shed 5 bases and J shed 6 bases, with 14 bases lying between them. The length of the CDR3 is 13 residues. Germline CDR1 is MNHNY and CDR2 is SVGAGI (reference sequence). Here the CDR3 reads CASSPGTVGEQYF. The CDR3 nucleotides read TGTGCCAGCAGTCCCGGGACCGTCGGCGAGCAGTACTTC.

This chain joins TRBV5-6 and TRBJ1-5; D is unclear. The V and J ends lost 2 bases and 5 bases respectively, with 23 bases between them. CDR3 length: 18 amino acids. Looked up from germline, CDR1 is SGHDT and CDR2 is YYEEEE. The CDR3: CASSFYTVPNVKDQPQHF. DNA for the CDR3: TGTGCCAGCAGCTTTTATACGGTACCGAACGTCAAAGATCAGCCCCAGCATTTT.

This chain joins TRBV4-1 and TRBJ2-5; D is perhaps TRBD2 (5 bases). The V gene lost 0 bases and the J gene lost 4 bases, with 9 bases spanning the gap. The CDR3 covers 14 residues. The germline V gene encodes CDR1 MGHRA and CDR2 YSYEKL. The CDR3 coding sequence is TGCGCCAGCAGCCAAGAGGAGAGGGCAGAGACCCAGTACTTC. It yields the protein CASSQEERAETQYF.